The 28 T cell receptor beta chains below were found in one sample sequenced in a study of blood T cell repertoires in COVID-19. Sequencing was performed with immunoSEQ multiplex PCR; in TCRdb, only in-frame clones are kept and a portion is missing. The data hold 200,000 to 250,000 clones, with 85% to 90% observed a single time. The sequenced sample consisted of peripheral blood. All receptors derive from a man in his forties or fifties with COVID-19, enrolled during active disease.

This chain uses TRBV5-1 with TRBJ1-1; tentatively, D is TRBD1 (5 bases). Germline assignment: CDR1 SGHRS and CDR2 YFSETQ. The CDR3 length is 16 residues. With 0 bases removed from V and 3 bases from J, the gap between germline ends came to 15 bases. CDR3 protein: CASSLVGGMVDTEAFF. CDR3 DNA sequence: TGCGCCAGCAGCTTGGTGGGGGGAATGGTTGACACTGAAGCTTTCTTT.

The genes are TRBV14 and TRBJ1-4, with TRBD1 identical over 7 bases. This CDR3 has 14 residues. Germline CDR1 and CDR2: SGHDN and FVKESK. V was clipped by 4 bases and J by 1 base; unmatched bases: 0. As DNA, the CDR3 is TGTGCCAGCAGCCGACAGGGAACTAATGAAAAACTGTTTTTT. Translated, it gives CASSRQGTNEKLFF.

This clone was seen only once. The CDR3, as DNA: TGTGCCTGGAGCGCTAGCGGTGATTTCACAGATACGCAGTATTTT. Protein sequence: CAWSASGDFTDTQYF. The V gene is TRBV30, the J gene TRBJ2-3; 7 nucleotides align to TRBD2. The CDR3 loop spans 15 amino acids. CDR1 and CDR2 from the germline V gene are GTSNPN and SVGIG (reference sequence). V lost 3 bases to trimming and J lost 2 bases; unmatched junction nucleotides: 8.

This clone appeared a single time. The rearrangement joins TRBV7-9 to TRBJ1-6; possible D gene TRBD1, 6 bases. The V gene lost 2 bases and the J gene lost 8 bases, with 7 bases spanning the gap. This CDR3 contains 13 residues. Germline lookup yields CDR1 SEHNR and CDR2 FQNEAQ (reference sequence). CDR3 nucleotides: TGTGCCAGCAGCTTAAAGGGGGATTCACCCCTCCACTTT. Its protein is CASSLKGDSPLHF.

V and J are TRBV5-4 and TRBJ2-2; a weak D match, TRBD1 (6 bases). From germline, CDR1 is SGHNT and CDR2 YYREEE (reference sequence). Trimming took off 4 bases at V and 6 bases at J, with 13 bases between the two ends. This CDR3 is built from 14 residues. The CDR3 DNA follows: TGTGCCAGCAGCCCGCAGGGGCAATCCGGGGAGCTGTTTTTT. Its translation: CASSPQGQSGELFF.

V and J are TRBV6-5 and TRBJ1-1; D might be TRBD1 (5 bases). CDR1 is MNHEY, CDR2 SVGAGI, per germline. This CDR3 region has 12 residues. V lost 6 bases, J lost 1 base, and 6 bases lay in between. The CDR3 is CASSGQNTEAFF. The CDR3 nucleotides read TGTGCCAGCAGCGGACAGAACACTGAAGCTTTCTTT.

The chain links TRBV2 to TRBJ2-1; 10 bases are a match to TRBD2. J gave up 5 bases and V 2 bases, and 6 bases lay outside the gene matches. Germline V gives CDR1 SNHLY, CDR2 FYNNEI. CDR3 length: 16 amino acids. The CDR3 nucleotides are TGTGCCAGCAGTGAATATCTAGCGGGAGCGGACAATGAGCAGTTCTTC. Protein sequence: CASSEYLAGADNEQFF.

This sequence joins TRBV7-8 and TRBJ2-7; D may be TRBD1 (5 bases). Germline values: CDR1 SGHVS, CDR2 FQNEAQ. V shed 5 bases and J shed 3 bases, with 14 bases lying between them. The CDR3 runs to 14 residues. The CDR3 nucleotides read TGTGCCAGCAGCCCCTCGCAGGGCCTCTACGAGCAGTACTTC. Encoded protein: CASSPSQGLYEQYF.

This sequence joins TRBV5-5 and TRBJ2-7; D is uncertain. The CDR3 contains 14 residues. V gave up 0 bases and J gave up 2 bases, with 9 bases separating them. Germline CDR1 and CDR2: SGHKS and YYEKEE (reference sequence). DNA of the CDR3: TGTGCCAGCAGCTTGGGAACGGAGACCTACGAGCAGTACTTC. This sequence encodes CASSLGTETYEQYF.

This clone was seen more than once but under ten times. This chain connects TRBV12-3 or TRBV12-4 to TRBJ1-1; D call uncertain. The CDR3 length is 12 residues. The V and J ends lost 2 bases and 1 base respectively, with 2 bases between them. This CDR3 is CASSLQNTEAFF. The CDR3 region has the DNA TGTGCCAGCAGTTTACAGAACACTGAAGCTTTCTTT.

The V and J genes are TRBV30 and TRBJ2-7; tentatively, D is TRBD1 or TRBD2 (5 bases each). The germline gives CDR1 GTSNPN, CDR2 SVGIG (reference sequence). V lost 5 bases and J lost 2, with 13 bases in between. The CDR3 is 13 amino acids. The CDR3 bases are TGTGCCTGGGGCGGGCCAGGGCCCTACGAGCAGTACTTC. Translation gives CAWGGPGPYEQYF. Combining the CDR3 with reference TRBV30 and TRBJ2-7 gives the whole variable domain SQTIHQWPATLVQPVGSPLSLECTVEGTSNPNLYWYRQAAGRGLQLLFYSVGIGQISSEVPQNLSASRPQDRQFILSSKKLLLSDSGFYLCAWGGPGPYEQYFGPGTRLTVT.

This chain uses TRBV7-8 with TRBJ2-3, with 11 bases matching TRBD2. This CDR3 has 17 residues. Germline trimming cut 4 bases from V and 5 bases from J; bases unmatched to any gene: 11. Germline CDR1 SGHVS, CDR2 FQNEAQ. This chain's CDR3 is CASSWRGTSGSGDTQYF. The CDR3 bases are TGTGCCAGCAGCTGGAGGGGGACTAGCGGTTCGGGAGATACGCAGTATTTT.

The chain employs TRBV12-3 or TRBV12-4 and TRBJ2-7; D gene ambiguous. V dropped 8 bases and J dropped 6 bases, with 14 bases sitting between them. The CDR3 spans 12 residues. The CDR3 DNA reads TGTGCCAGCCGTGGCAGAGGCTCCGAGCAGTACTTC. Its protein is CASRGRGSEQYF.

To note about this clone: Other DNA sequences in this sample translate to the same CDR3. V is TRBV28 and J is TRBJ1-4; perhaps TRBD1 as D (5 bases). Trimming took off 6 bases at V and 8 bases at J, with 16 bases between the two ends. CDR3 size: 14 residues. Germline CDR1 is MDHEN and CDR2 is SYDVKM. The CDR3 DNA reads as TGTGCCAGCAGGCCTCAGGGAATGGAAGAAAAACTGTTTTTT. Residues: CASRPQGMEEKLFF.

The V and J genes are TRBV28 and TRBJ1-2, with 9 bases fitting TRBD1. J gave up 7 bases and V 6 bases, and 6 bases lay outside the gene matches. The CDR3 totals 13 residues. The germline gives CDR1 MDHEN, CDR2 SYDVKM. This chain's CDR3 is CASRSGTGFGYTF. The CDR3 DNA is TGTGCCAGCAGATCCGGGACAGGGTTTGGCTACACCTTC.

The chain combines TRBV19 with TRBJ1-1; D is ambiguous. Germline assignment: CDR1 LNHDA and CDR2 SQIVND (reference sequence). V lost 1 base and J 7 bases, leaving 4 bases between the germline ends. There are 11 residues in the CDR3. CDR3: CASSIGYEAFF. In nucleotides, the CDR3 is TGTGCCAGTAGTATAGGTTATGAAGCTTTCTTT.

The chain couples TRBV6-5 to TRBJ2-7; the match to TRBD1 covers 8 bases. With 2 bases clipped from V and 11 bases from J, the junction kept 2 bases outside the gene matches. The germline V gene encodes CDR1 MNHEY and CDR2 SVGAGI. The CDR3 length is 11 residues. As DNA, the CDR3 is TGTGCCAGCAGTTACGAGGACAGGGAGTACTTC. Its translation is CASSYEDREYF.

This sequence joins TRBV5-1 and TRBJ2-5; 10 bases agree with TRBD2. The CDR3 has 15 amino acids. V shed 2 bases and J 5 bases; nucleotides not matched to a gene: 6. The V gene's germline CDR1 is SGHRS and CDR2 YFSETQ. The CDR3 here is CASSFSSGSYETQYF. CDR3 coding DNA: TGCGCCAGCAGCTTTTCTAGCGGGAGTTATGAGACCCAGTACTTC.

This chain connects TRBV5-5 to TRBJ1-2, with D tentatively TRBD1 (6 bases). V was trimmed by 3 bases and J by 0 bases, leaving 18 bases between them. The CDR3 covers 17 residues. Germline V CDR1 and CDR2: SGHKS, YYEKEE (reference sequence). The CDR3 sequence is CASSSRGSGTANYGYTF. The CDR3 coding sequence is TGTGCCAGCAGCTCTAGGGGGAGTGGGACGGCTAACTATGGCTACACCTTC.

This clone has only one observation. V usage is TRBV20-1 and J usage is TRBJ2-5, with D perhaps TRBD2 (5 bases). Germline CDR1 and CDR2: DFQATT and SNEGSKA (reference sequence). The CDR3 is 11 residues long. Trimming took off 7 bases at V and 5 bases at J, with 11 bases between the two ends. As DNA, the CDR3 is TGCAGTGGGAAAAGAGGGGAGACCCAGTACTTC. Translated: CSGKRGETQYF.

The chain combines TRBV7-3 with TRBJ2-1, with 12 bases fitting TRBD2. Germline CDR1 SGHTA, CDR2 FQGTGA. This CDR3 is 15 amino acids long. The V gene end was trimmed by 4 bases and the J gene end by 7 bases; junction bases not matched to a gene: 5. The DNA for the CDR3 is TGTGCCAGCAGCTCCTCTAGCGGGAGGGCGAATGAGCAGTTCTTC. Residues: CASSSSSGRANEQFF. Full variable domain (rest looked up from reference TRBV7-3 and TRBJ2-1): GAGVSQTPSNKVTEKGKYVELRCDPISGHTALYWYRQSLGQGPEFLIYFQGTGAADDSGLPNDRFFAVRPEGSVSTLKIQRTERGDSAVYLCASSSSSGRANEQFFGPGTRLTVL.

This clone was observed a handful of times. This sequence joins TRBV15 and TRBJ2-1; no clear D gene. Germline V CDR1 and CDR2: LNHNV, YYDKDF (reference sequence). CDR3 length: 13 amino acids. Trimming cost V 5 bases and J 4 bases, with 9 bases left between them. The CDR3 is CATSAQQYNEQFF. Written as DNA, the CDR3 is TGTGCCACCAGCGCCCAACAGTACAATGAGCAGTTCTTC.

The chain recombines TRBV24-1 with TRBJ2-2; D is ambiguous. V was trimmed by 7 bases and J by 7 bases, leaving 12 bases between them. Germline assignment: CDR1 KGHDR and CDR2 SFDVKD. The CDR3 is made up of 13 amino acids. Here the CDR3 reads CATSPRISGELFF. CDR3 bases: TGTGCCACCAGCCCCCGAATTAGCGGGGAGCTGTTTTTT.

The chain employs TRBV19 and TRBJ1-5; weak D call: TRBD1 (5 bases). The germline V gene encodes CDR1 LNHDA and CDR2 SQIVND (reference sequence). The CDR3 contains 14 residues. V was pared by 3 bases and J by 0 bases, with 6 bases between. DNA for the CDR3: TGTGCCAGTAGTATCGGACATAGCAATCAGCCCCAGCATTTT. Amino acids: CASSIGHSNQPQHF.

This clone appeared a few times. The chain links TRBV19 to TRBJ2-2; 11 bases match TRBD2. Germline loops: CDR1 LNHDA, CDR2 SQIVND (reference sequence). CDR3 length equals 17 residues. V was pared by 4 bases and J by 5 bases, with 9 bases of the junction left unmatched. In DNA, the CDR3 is TGTGCCAGTAGTACTAGACTTAGCGGGGGGGCTACCGGGGAGCTGTTTTTT. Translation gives CASSTRLSGGATGELFF.

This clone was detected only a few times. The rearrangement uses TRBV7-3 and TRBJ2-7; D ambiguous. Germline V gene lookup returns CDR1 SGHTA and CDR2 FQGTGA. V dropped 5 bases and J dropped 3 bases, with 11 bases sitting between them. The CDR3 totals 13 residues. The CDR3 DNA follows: TGTGCCAGCAGCCCAACAGATTACTACGAGCAGTACTTC. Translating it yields CASSPTDYYEQYF.

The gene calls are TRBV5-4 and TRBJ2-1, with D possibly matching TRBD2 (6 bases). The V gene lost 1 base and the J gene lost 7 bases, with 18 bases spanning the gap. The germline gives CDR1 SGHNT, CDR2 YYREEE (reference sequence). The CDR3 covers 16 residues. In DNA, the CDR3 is TGTGCCAGCAGCTTGTCGCCGGAGGGCCAAACGAATGAGCAGTTCTTC. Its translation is CASSLSPEGQTNEQFF.

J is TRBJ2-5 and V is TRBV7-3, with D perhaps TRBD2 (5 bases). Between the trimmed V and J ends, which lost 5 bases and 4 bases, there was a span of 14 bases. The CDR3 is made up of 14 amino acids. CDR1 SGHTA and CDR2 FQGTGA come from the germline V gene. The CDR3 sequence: CASSLSGRLETQYF. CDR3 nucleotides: TGTGCCAGCAGCCTCTCGGGAAGGCTAGAGACCCAGTACTTC.